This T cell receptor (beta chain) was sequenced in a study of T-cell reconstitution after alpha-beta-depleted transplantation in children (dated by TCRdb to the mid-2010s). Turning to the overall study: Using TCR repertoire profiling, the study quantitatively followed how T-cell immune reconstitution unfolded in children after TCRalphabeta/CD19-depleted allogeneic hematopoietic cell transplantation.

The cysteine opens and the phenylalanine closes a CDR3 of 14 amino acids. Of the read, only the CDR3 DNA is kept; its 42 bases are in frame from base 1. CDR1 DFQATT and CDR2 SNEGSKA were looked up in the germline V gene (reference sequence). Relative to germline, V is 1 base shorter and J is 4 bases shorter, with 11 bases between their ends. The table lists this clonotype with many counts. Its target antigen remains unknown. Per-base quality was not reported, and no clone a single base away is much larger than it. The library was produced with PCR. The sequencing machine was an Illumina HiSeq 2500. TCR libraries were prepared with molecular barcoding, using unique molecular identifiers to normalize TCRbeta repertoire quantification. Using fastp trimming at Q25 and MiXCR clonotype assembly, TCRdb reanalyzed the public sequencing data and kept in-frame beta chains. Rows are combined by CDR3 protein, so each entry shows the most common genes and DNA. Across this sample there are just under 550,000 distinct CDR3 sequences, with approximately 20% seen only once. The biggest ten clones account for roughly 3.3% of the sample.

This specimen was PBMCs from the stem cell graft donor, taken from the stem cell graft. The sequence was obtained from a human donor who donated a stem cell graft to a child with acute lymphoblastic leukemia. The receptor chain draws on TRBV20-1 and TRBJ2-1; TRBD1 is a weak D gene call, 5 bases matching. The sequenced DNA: TGCAGTGCTAGAGGGGGCGTCGAGTACAATGAGCAGTTCTTC. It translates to CSARGGVEYNEQFF.